This paragraph covers one T cell receptor (beta chain) sequence. The source of the sample is a study of PD-1 blockade in classical Hodgkin lymphoma. V gave up 3 bases and J gave up 5 bases, with 13 bases separating them. CDR3 length equals 14 residues. CDR1 MDHEN and CDR2 SYDVKM come from the germline V gene. Repertoires were generated with immunoSEQ multiplex PCR, while TCRdb's copy carries only in-frame clones and drops some. The sample lists 25,000 to 30,000 clones; around 79% were seen once. As to time point: cycle 4 day 1 (C4D1), after less than 7 weeks of nivolumab. Every one of the patients relapsed after autologous stem cell transplantation (brentuximab vedotin exposure was variable). Magnetic negative selection of thawed PBMCs was the method by which CD4+ T cells were purified.

Sample: CD4+ T cells from blood, taken before the fourth cycle of nivolumab. The sequence came from a human donor with classical Hodgkin lymphoma. The rearrangement links TRBV28 to TRBJ1-2; tentative D call: TRBD1 (5 bases). This CDR3 reads CASSFHLRVYGYTF. As DNA, the CDR3 is TGTGCCAGCAGTTTCCACCTCAGGGTTTATGGCTACACCTTC.